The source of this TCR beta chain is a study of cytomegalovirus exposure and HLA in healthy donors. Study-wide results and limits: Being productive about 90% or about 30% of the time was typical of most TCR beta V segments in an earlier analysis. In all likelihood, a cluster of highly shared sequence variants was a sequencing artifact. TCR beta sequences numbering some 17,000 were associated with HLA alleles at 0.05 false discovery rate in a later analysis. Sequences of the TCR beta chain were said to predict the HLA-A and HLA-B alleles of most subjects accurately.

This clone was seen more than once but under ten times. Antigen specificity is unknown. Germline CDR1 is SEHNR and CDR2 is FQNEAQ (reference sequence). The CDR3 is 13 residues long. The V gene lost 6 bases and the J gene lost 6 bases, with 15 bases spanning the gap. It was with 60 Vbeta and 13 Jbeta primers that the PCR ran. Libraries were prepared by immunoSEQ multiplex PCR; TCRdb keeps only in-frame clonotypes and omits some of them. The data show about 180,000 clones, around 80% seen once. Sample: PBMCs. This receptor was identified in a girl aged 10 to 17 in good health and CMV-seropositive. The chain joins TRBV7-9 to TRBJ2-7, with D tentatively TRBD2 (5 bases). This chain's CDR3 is CASRYETNSEQYF. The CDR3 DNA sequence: TGTGCCAGCAGATACGAGACTAATAGCGAGCAGTACTTC. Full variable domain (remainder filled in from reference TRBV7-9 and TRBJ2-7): DTGVSQNPRHKITKRGQNVTFRCDPISEHNRLYWYRQTLGQGPEFLTYFQNEAQLEKSRLLSDRFSAERPKGSFSTLEIQRTEQGDSAMYLCASRYETNSEQYFGPGTRLTVT.